The text below deals with one T cell receptor (beta chain). The source of the sample is a study of blood T cell repertoires in COVID-19. Across the whole study: There were acute and convalescent COVID-19 samples, and they came from the United States, Italy and Spain. PBMCs, B-cell-depleted T cells, or T cells were the source of the cDNA or gDNA that made up the material.

Study processing details: The authors estimated nucleated cell counts from reference gene primer amplification. Sequencing used immunoSEQ multiplex PCR; TCRdb keeps in-frame clones, though not all of them. The D gene and trimming were derived from the DNA, and the V and J assignments and clone size from that table. The sample carries some 93,000 clones, 86% recorded once. Sample: peripheral blood. The sequence was obtained from a woman aged 80 or older with acute or convalescent COVID-19.

The CDR3 region is CASSVSPGTNLWNTEAFF. DNA of the CDR3: TGTGCCAGCAGTGTCAGCCCCGGGACAAATCTTTGGAACACTGAAGCTTTCTTT. This chain connects TRBV27 to TRBJ1-1; maybe TRBD1 (6 bases). This CDR3 is 18 amino acids long. From germline, CDR1 is MNHEY and CDR2 SMNVEV (reference sequence). The V end lost 5 bases, the J end lost 1 base, and 23 bases lay between the germline ends.